These 24 T cell receptor beta chains were sequenced from one sample in a study of T cells in localized non-small cell lung cancer (dated by TCRdb to the early 2020s). Receptors were amplified or captured by the immunoSEQ multiplex PCR assay. The clones in this table, taken by TCRdb from immuneACCESS, are in-frame only. Not every clone is retained; where verified, under half of the shortfall comes from an unresolved V gene, and the cause of the rest is unknown. This sample holds some 29,000 clones; 85% to 90% were observed only once. The top ten constitute approximately 3% of the sample. This sample comprised peripheral blood, obtained before any cancer treatment. These receptor sequences come from a woman aged 18 to 55 with stage I lung adenocarcinoma.

This sequence joins TRBV5-1 and TRBJ2-5; weak D call: TRBD2 (6 bases). V was clipped by 2 bases and J by 8 bases, with 19 bases between them. CDR3 size: 15 residues. Germline CDR1 is SGHRS and CDR2 is YFSETQ. The CDR3 region is CASSFEGGAFGTQYF. The CDR3 DNA reads as TGCGCCAGCAGCTTTGAGGGAGGAGCCTTCGGCACCCAGTACTTC.

This clone was seen once. The CDR3 coding sequence is TGTGCCAGCAGGAGAGGGGGGTCCTACGAGCAGTACTTC. Residues: CASRRGGSYEQYF. V and J are TRBV27 and TRBJ2-7, with D perhaps being TRBD1 or TRBD2 (6 bases each). This CDR3 is 13 amino acids long. V gave up 6 bases and J gave up 1 base, with 10 bases separating them. In germline, CDR1 is MNHEY, CDR2 SMNVEV (reference sequence).

V gene TRBV4-1 combines with J gene TRBJ1-1; D not certain. This CDR3 has 16 amino acids. Trimming took off 2 bases at V and 1 base at J, with 14 bases between the two ends. Germline V CDR1 and CDR2: MGHRA, YSYEKL. The CDR3 region has the DNA TGCGCCAGCAGCCAACAGCCCTTGCGAGCGAACACTGAAGCTTTCTTT. Protein: CASSQQPLRANTEAFF.

J is TRBJ1-4 and V is TRBV2; no clear D gene. Germline V gene data show CDR1 as SNHLY and CDR2 as FYNNEI. This CDR3 comprises 16 residues. The V gene lost 1 base and the J gene lost 4 bases, with 13 bases spanning the gap. CDR3 coding DNA: TGTGCCAGCAGTGAAGACCTTGCCCGGATTAATGAAAAACTGTTTTTT. Its translation is CASSEDLARINEKLFF.

The chain employs TRBV7-8 and TRBJ2-3; 12 bases line up with TRBD2. V was pared by 2 bases and J by 4 bases, with 1 base of the junction left unmatched. This CDR3 region has 15 residues. The germline V gene encodes CDR1 SGHVS and CDR2 FQNEAQ. The DNA of the CDR3 is TGTGCCAGCAGCTTACTAGCGGGAGGGTCAGATACGCAGTATTTT. It translates to CASSLLAGGSDTQYF.

This rearrangement joins TRBV11-1 to TRBJ2-1; maybe TRBD1 (6 bases). The CDR3 has 13 residues. Trimming cost V 5 bases and J 15 bases, with 20 bases left between them. Germline V lookup: CDR1 SGHAT, CDR2 FQDESV (reference sequence). As DNA, the CDR3 is TGTGCCAGCAGCGCACATTCCCAGGGGAATCCGTTCTTC. Translated: CASSAHSQGNPFF.

The gene calls are TRBV5-6 and TRBJ1-2; 7 nucleotides agree with TRBD1. Germline V gene data show CDR1 as SGHDT and CDR2 as YYEEEE. The J segment lost 1 base and the V segment lost 5 bases, leaving 5 bases of the junction unmatched. This CDR3 is built from 14 residues. CDR3 coding DNA: TGTGCCAGCAGTTTGACAGGGAATAACTATGGCTACACCTTC. Protein sequence: CASSLTGNNYGYTF.

The chain combines TRBV4-1 with TRBJ2-7, with 9 bases fitting TRBD2. This CDR3 has 16 amino acids. J lost 3 bases, V lost 4 bases, and 10 bases had no gene match. The V gene's germline CDR1 is MGHRA and CDR2 YSYEKL. CDR3 region: CASSLQGSGGFYEQYF. CDR3 coding DNA: TGCGCCAGCAGCCTTCAGGGGAGCGGGGGGTTCTACGAGCAGTACTTC.

The gene calls are TRBV25-1 and TRBJ2-3; D possibly corresponds to TRBD1 (5 bases). Trimming took off 7 bases at V and 6 bases at J, with 8 bases between the two ends. The CDR3 is made up of 11 amino acids. CDR1 and CDR2 from the germline V gene are MGHDK and SYGVNS. The chain's CDR3 is CASTPGDTQYF. The DNA of the CDR3 is TGTGCCAGCACCCCAGGGGATACGCAGTATTTT. Drawing the rest from reference TRBV25-1 and TRBJ2-3, the complete variable domain is EADIYQTPRYLVIGTGKKITLECSQTMGHDKMYWYQQDPGMELHLIHYSYGVNSTEKGDLSSESTVSRIRTEHFPLTLESARPSHTSQYLCASTPGDTQYFGPGTRLTVL.

The CDR3 DNA follows: TGCGCCAGCAGCCAAATCAAACTAGCCTACAATGAGCAGTTCTTC. Amino acids: CASSQIKLAYNEQFF. This chain joins TRBV4-1 and TRBJ2-1; perhaps TRBD2 as D (5 bases). This CDR3 region has 15 residues. V gave up 2 bases and J gave up 2 bases, with 10 bases separating them. Germline V gene data show CDR1 as MGHRA and CDR2 as YSYEKL.

This chain joins TRBV7-9 and TRBJ2-1; no reliable D call. Germline lookup yields CDR1 SEHNR and CDR2 FQNEAQ (reference sequence). Trimming removed 3 bases from V and 0 bases from J, with 9 bases in between. CDR3 length: 15 residues. In DNA form, the CDR3 reads TGTGCCAGCAGCTTTCGGCAGAGCTCCTACAATGAGCAGTTCTTC. This sequence encodes CASSFRQSSYNEQFF.

This clone was counted a single time. The rearrangement uses TRBV6-6 and TRBJ2-2; TRBD2 might be the D (5 bases). Germline CDR1 reads MNHNY; CDR2 reads SVGAGI (reference sequence). V was clipped by 6 bases and J by 4 bases, with 9 bases between them. The CDR3 spans 13 residues. CDR3 sequence reads: CASSGKGTGELFF. The CDR3 coding sequence is TGTGCCAGCAGCGGGAAGGGCACCGGGGAGCTGTTTTTT.

V usage is TRBV11-2 and J usage is TRBJ2-3, with D unclear. CDR1 is SGHAT and CDR2 is FQNNGV in the germline V gene. The ends were cut back, 1 base at V and 5 bases at J, with 4 bases in the middle. CDR3 length: 12 amino acids. Here the CDR3 DNA reads TGTGCCAGCAGCTTAGCTATAGATACGCAGTATTTT. Amino acid sequence: CASSLAIDTQYF.

This CDR3 is CASSLPAGSQETQYF. The CDR3 DNA reads TGCGCCAGCAGCCTACCTGCGGGCTCACAAGAGACCCAGTACTTC. The chain joins TRBV5-1 to TRBJ2-5; tentatively, D is TRBD2 (5 bases). Germline-derived CDR1 and CDR2 are SGHRS and YFSETQ. This CDR3 has 15 amino acids. Trimming removed 4 bases from V and 2 bases from J, with 15 bases in between.

This clone was observed once. The V gene is TRBV7-6, the J gene TRBJ1-1, with TRBD1 identical over 7 bases. The J segment lost 5 bases and the V segment lost 1 base, leaving 7 bases of the junction unmatched. Per the germline V gene, CDR1 is SGHVS and CDR2 is FNYEAQ. The CDR3 extends over 15 amino acids. The CDR3 region is CASSLEGGAGTEAFF. The CDR3 bases are TGTGCCAGCAGCTTAGAAGGGGGCGCAGGAACTGAAGCTTTCTTT.

The chain joins TRBV2 to TRBJ2-7, with 8 bases identical to TRBD1. Germline CDR1 reads SNHLY; CDR2 reads FYNNEI. The CDR3 is 15 residues long. The ends lost 10 bases at V and 5 bases at J; junction bases unmatched: 16. The CDR3 bases are TGTGCCATTTGGGCAAGAACAGGGGGATCTGACGAGCAGTACTTC. Residues: CAIWARTGGSDEQYF.

The chain joins TRBV11-2 to TRBJ2-1, with TRBD2 matching over 11 bases. V lost 7 bases and J lost 8; bases outside the gene matches: 7. The CDR3 runs to 14 residues. Per germline, CDR1 SGHAT and CDR2 FQNNGV. CDR3 amino acids: CASKRLAGPYEQFF. In DNA form, the CDR3 reads TGTGCCAGCAAAAGACTAGCGGGACCATATGAGCAGTTCTTC. The full variable domain, completed using reference TRBV11-2 and TRBJ2-1, is EAGVAQSPRYKIIEKRQSVAFWCNPISGHATLYWYQQILGQGPKLLIQFQNNGVVDDSQLPKDRFSAERLKGVDSTLKIQPAKLEDSAVYLCASKRLAGPYEQFFGPGTRLTVL.

The rearrangement links TRBV7-9 to TRBJ2-5; no firm D call. Trimming cost V 6 bases and J 5 bases, with 13 bases left between them. Germline values: CDR1 SEHNR, CDR2 FQNEAQ (reference sequence). This CDR3 contains 13 residues. The CDR3 DNA reads as TGTGCCAGCAGATCCAGTGGTAGTGAGACCCAGTACTTC. It codes for CASRSSGSETQYF.

This chain uses TRBV7-9 with TRBJ2-4; a possible D gene is TRBD2 (6 bases). CDR3 length: 13 amino acids. V lost 2 bases, J lost 8 bases, and 10 bases lay in between. Germline V gene lookup returns CDR1 SEHNR and CDR2 FQNEAQ (reference sequence). The CDR3 DNA is TGTGCCAGCAGCTTACTAGCGTGGGACATTCAGTACTTC. Translated: CASSLLAWDIQYF.

The CDR3 region is CASSPRDREADTQYF. CDR3 in DNA: TGTGCCAGTAGCCCCCGGGACAGGGAGGCAGATACGCAGTATTTT. The rearrangement uses TRBV19 and TRBJ2-3; 9 nucleotides line up with TRBD1. V lost 6 bases to trimming and J lost 4 bases; unmatched junction nucleotides: 8. Germline lookup yields CDR1 LNHDA and CDR2 SQIVND (reference sequence). The CDR3 is 15 amino acids.

CDR3 DNA sequence: TGTGCCAGCAGTTTAAGGGATTATAGCAATCAGCCCCAGCATTTT. Amino acid sequence: CASSLRDYSNQPQHF. V usage is TRBV28 and J usage is TRBJ1-5; D is undetermined. Germline lookup yields CDR1 MDHEN and CDR2 SYDVKM. V was trimmed by 2 bases and J by 0 bases, leaving 8 bases between them. The CDR3 consists of 15 residues.

This clone has a single count. The chain is built from TRBV6-5 and TRBJ1-2; 8 positions match TRBD1. The length of the CDR3 is 12 residues. The V segment lost 5 bases and the J segment 9 bases; nucleotides outside the gene matches: 5. The germline V gene has CDR1 MNHEY and CDR2 SVGAGI. The CDR3 reads CASSGDRLSYTF. CDR3 sequence (DNA): TGTGCCAGCAGTGGGGACAGGTTGAGCTACACCTTC.

This chain links TRBV2 with TRBJ2-6; D is uncertain. Germline V lookup: CDR1 SNHLY, CDR2 FYNNEI. V was clipped by 3 bases and J by 2 bases, with 2 bases between them. This CDR3 spans 13 amino acids. CDR3 coding DNA: TGTGCCAGCAGTGATACTGGGGCCAACGTCCTGACTTTC. It specifies CASSDTGANVLTF.

J is TRBJ1-1 and V is TRBV11-2; D is perhaps TRBD1 (5 bases). Germline values: CDR1 SGHAT, CDR2 FQNNGV. The CDR3 runs to 13 residues. The CDR3, as DNA: TGTGCAGACAGCATTGGGCTGAACACTGAAGCTTTCTTT. It codes for CADSIGLNTEAFF.